The 15 T cell receptor beta chains presented below share a single source sample, sequenced in a study of CXCR3-negative and CXCR3-positive naive CD8 T cells. Points from the study as a whole: Relative to CXCR3-negative naive cells, CXCR3-positive naive cells had more hydrophobic TRB CDR3s.

For these TCRs, the target antigens are not known. The TRB libraries of cDNA were built by UMI-labeled 5' RACE. TCRdb derives one entry per CDR3 protein from the 5' RACE reads, leaving out DNA. This repertoire includes over 100,000 distinct CDR3 sequences. The sample was naive CXCR3+ CD8+ T cells from blood. Described subset: CD45RO-CCR7+CD27+CD95- naive CD8+ T cells expressing CXCR3 (TNR3+). Every receptor here comes from a human donor in good health. Some clones in this sample may be carry-over from other donors' samples.

The chain recombines TRBV5-6 with TRBJ2-7; TCRdb calls TRBD2, which cannot be checked without DNA. From germline, CDR1 is SGHDT and CDR2 YYEEEE. This CDR3 comprises 15 residues. CDR3 region: CASSFTSGASYEQYF.

The chain recombines TRBV4-1 with TRBJ2-1; absent DNA, TCRdb's TRBD1 call cannot be checked. CDR3 size: 15 residues. The V gene's germline CDR1 is MGHRA and CDR2 YSYEKL. The CDR3 is CASSQGGVSYNEQFF.

The rearrangement uses TRBV28 and TRBJ1-2; TCRdb's D gene call, TRBD1, goes unchecked for lack of DNA. CDR3 size: 14 residues. Germline CDR1 MDHEN, CDR2 SYDVKM. The CDR3: CASSLDGQTNGYTF.

The V gene is TRBV15, the J gene TRBJ1-5; the D call of TRBD1 rests on TCRdb alone, since no DNA is present to check it. CDR3 length: 15 residues. Germline values: CDR1 LNHNV, CDR2 YYDKDF (reference sequence). CDR3 sequence reads: CATSIQDNSNQPQHF.

The CDR3 sequence is CSVVVSGELFF. The V and J genes are TRBV29-1 and TRBJ2-2. The CDR3 contains 11 residues. Germline V lookup: CDR1 SQVTM, CDR2 ANQGSEA.

CDR3 loop: CASSLPSGSYEQYF. This chain links TRBV6-6 with TRBJ2-7; TCRdb outputs TRBD2, but without DNA this stays unchecked. There are 14 residues in the CDR3. CDR1 MNHNY and CDR2 SVGAGI come from the germline V gene (reference sequence).

V is TRBV7-3 and J is TRBJ2-1; as DNA is missing, the TRBD2 call by TCRdb cannot be tested. This CDR3 has 17 amino acids. Looked up from germline, CDR1 is SGHTA and CDR2 is FQGTGA. CDR3 residues: CASSSIGLAAADNEQFF.

The chain employs TRBV7-9 and TRBJ2-1. The CDR3 covers 15 residues. Germline assignment: CDR1 SEHNR and CDR2 FQNEAQ (reference sequence). The CDR3 reads CASRLSGNSYNEQFF.

The V call is TRBV7-9, the J call TRBJ2-7; lacking DNA, the TRBD1 call made by TCRdb goes unchecked. Germline V CDR1 and CDR2: SEHNR, FQNEAQ (reference sequence). There are 15 residues in the CDR3. The CDR3 spells CASSSSGGALEEQYF.

This rearrangement joins TRBV16 to TRBJ2-1. Germline values: CDR1 KGHSY, CDR2 FQNENV. CDR3 length: 16 amino acids. CDR3: CASSQSVGLLGNEQFF.

The chain uses TRBV7-6 and TRBJ2-1; checking the TCRdb D call of TRBD2 is not possible without DNA. The CDR3 covers 18 residues. Germline V gene lookup returns CDR1 SGHVS and CDR2 FNYEAQ. CDR3: CASSPGGGGSGTRLEQFF.

The CDR3 sequence is CSSSMKGFGELFF. V usage is TRBV19 and J usage is TRBJ2-2. The germline V gene has CDR1 LNHDA and CDR2 SQIVND (reference sequence). CDR3 length: 13 residues. The whole variable domain, filled in from reference TRBV19 and TRBJ2-2, reads DGGITQSPKYLFRKEGQNVTLSCEQNLNHDAMYWYRQDPGQGLRLIYYSQIVNDFQKGDIAEGYSVSREKKESFPLTVTSAQKNPTAFYLCSSSMKGFGELFFGEGSRLTVL.

The chain carries TRBV12-3 or TRBV12-4 and TRBJ2-6. The CDR3 sequence is 15 residues long. The CDR3: CASSLEFSGANVLTF.

The chain uses TRBV5-1 and TRBJ2-7; there is no DNA to check the TCRdb D call of TRBD1. Germline CDR1 reads SGHRS; CDR2 reads YFSETQ. This CDR3 has 14 amino acids. CDR3: CASSSGQTPYEQYF.

This rearrangement joins TRBV27 to TRBJ2-3. This CDR3 is built from 15 residues. In germline, CDR1 is MNHEY, CDR2 SMNVEV (reference sequence). This CDR3 is CASSLSVGGTDTQYF.